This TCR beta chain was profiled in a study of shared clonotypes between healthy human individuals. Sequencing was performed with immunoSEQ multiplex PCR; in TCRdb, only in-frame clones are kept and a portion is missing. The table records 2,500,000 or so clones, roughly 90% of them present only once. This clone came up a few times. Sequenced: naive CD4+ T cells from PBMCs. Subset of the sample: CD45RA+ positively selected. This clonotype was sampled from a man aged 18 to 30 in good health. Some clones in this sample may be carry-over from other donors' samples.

The CDR3 sequence is CASSRGPYSGNTIYF. The CDR3 DNA is TGTGCCAGCAGCCGGGGGCCCTACTCTGGAAACACCATATATTTT. The rearrangement uses TRBV11-2 and TRBJ1-3, with TRBD1 as a possible D gene (6 bases). The germline CDR1 and CDR2 sequences are SGHAT and FQNNGV. Trimming removed 5 bases at V and 0 bases at J, with 11 bases between. The CDR3 is 15 amino acids.